This is a list of T cell receptor beta chains from one sample in a study of response to subunit inactivated influenza vaccine. TCRdb redid the calling of the RT-PCR reads with MiXCR, one entry per CDR3 protein. Of hundreds of thousands of distinct CDR3 sequences in the sample, about 14% were seen once. Material: PBMCs from blood, obtained 14 to 15 days before vaccination. These receptors were collected from a man aged 50-60 years who received an inactivated influenza vaccine. Both conserved end residues are part of each CDR3. A D gene is named only where the DNA matches it firmly. Where a row states a size, it is once, few, many or the class of an expanded clone; other rows omit it.

CDR3 length,clone size,V gene,J gene,D gene,CDR3 DNA,CDR3 protein
16,-,TRBV27,TRBJ2-1,TRBD2,TGTGCCAGCAGTCCCCTCGGGACTAGCGGGACTAATGAGCAGTTCTTC,CASSPLGTSGTNEQFF
13,-,TRBV7-9,TRBJ2-3,-,TGTGCCATCAGCCCCCGTGATGCTTATACGCAGTATTTT,CAISPRDAYTQYF
15,few,TRBV20-1,TRBJ2-3,TRBD2,TGCAGTGCTTCCCGAGCGGGGGGGCCCCATGATACGCAGTATTTT,CSASRAGGPHDTQYF
15,few,TRBV6-1,TRBJ2-7,TRBD2,TGTGCCAGCACCCCTCAACTAGCGGCTCTCTACGAGCAGTACTTC,CASTPQLAALYEQYF
16,-,TRBV18,TRBJ2-5,TRBD1,TGTGCCAGCTCACCACGCCCCGGGACAGACCAAGAGACCCAGTACTTC,CASSPRPGTDQETQYF
16,few,TRBV5-1,TRBJ2-5,TRBD1,TGCGCCAGCAGCCCCCTGGCAGGGGGCGAGGGGGAGACCCAGTACTTC,CASSPLAGGEGETQYF
16,-,TRBV28,TRBJ2-1,-,TGTGCCAGCAGTTTACGCTATCGGGGATTGTCCAATGAGCAGTTCTTC,CASSLRYRGLSNEQFF
16,-,TRBV15,TRBJ2-3,-,TGTGCCACCAGCAGAGGGGTCCTTATGCGCACAGATACGCAGTATTTT,CATSRGVLMRTDTQYF
13,-,TRBV6-2/TRBV6-3,TRBJ2-3,-,TGTGCCAGCAGTTACTACGGGGCAGATACGCAGTATTTT,CASSYYGADTQYF
11,-,TRBV2,TRBJ2-7,-,TGTGCCAGCAGTGACAACAGAGACCAGTACTTC,CASSDNRDQYF
13,-,TRBV5-1,TRBJ2-1,TRBD1,TGCGCCAGCAGCTCCCAGGGGGCTGATGAGCAGTTCTTC,CASSSQGADEQFF
12,many,TRBV5-5,TRBJ2-3,-,TGTGCCAGCAGTCTCCTTGTGGTTACGCAGTATTTT,CASSLLVVTQYF
19,few,TRBV6-4,TRBJ1-6,-,TGTGCCAGCAGGCCCGAGTGGGGTATGGGAAGCTCCTATAATTCACCCCTCCACTTT,CASRPEWGMGSSYNSPLHF
14,-,TRBV4-1,TRBJ2-5,-,TGCGCCTCTGCGCCCGGGTTGAGGGGAGAGACCCAGTACTTC,CASAPGLRGETQYF
14,many,TRBV6-1,TRBJ2-5,-,TGTGCCAGCGCCGAGGGGGGGGTTCAAGAGACCCAGTACTTC,CASAEGGVQETQYF
15,few,TRBV28,TRBJ2-1,TRBD1,TGTGCCAGCAATTCGCCGGGACAGGGGTACAATGAGCAGTTCTTC,CASNSPGQGYNEQFF
17,few,TRBV4-3,TRBJ1-4,-,TGCGCCAGCAGCCAAGAGCCAGCGAGTTCAACTAATGAAAAACTGTTTTTT,CASSQEPASSTNEKLFF